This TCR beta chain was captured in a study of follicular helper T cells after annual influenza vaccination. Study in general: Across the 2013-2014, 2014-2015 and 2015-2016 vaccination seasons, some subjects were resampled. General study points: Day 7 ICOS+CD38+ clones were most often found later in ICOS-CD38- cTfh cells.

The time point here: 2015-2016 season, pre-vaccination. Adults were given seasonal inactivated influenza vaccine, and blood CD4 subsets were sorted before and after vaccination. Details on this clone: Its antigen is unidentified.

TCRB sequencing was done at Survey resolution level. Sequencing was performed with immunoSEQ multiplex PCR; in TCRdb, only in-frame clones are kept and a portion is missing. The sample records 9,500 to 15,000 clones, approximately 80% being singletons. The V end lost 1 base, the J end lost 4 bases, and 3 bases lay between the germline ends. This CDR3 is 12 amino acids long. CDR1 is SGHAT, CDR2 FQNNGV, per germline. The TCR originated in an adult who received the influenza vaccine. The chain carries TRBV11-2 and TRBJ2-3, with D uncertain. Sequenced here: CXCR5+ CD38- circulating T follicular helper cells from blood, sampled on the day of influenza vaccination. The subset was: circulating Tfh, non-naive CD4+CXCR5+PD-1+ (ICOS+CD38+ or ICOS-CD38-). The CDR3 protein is CASSLVPDTQYF. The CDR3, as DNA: TGTGCCAGCAGCTTAGTACCAGATACGCAGTATTTT.